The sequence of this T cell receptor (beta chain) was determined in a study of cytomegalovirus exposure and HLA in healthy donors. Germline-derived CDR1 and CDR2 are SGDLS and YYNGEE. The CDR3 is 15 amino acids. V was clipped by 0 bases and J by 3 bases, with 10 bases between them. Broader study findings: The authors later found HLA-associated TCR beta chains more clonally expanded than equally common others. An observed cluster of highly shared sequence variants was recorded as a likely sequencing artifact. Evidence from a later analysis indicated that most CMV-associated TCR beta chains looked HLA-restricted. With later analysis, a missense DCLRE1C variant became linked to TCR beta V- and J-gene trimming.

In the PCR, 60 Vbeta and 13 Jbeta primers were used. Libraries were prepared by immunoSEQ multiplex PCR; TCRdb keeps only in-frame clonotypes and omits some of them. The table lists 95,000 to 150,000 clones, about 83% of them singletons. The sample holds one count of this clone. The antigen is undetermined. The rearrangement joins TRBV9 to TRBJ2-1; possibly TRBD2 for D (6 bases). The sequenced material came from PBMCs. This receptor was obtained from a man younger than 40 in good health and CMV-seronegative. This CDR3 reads CASSVAAGHYNEQFF. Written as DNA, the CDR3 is TGTGCCAGCAGCGTAGCAGCGGGCCACTACAATGAGCAGTTCTTC.